The 32 T cell receptor beta chains presented below share a single source sample, sequenced in a study of blood T cells in healthy people across ages. Sample-barcoded 5' priming and a J-beta primer mix drove a second PCR of 7 to 11 cycles. MiXCR, applied by TCRdb to the 5' RACE reads, yields one record per CDR3 protein. The sample includes hundreds of thousands of distinct CDR3 sequences, 45% to 65% of them seen just once. The sample consisted of blood. These receptors were collected from a man in his sixties in good health.

This rearrangement joins TRBV14 to TRBJ2-7; D is unclear. Germline V gene lookup returns CDR1 SGHDN and CDR2 FVKESK. The CDR3 runs to 17 residues. V lost 1 base and J 5 bases, leaving 21 bases between the germline ends. This CDR3 reads CASSQASPRSVGDEQYF. The DNA for the CDR3 is TGTGCCAGCAGCCAAGCCTCTCCCAGGTCAGTGGGCGACGAGCAGTACTTC.

As concerns this clonotype: This may be a read error: a much more frequent sequence differs by one nucleotide. This chain links TRBV6-6 with TRBJ2-3; either TRBD1 or TRBD2 may supply D (5 bases each). This CDR3 has 14 residues. Between the trimmed V and J ends, which lost 2 bases and 2 bases, there was a span of 8 bases. Germline assignment: CDR1 MNHNY and CDR2 SVGAGI (reference sequence). CDR3 protein: CASSYGGITDTQYF. CDR3 nucleotide sequence: TGTGCCAGCAGTTACGGGGGAATCACAGATACGCAGTATTTT.

J is TRBJ2-1 and V is TRBV27, with D perhaps matching TRBD2 (6 bases). The CDR3 is 15 amino acids. Trimming stripped 2 bases from V and 3 bases from J, with 11 bases between. Looked up from germline, CDR1 is MNHEY and CDR2 is SMNVEV (reference sequence). The chain's CDR3 is CASSLGGSDYNEQFF. The CDR3 DNA reads as TGTGCCAGCAGTTTAGGGGGGAGTGACTACAATGAGCAGTTCTTC.

The genes are TRBV10-3 and TRBJ1-4; 9 bases align to TRBD1. V trimming: 10 bases; J trimming: 8 bases; junction bases outside the gene matches: 8. Germline loops: CDR1 ENHRY, CDR2 SYGVKD. The CDR3 has 13 amino acids. CDR3 protein: CATRQGEKEKLFF. The DNA for the CDR3 is TGTGCCACACGACAGGGGGAGAAAGAAAAACTGTTTTTT.

V gene TRBV29-1 combines with J gene TRBJ2-1; D is ambiguous. This CDR3 contains 14 residues. Germline-derived CDR1 and CDR2 are SQVTM and ANQGSEA. V was clipped by 4 bases and J by 7 bases, with 17 bases between them. Here the CDR3 reads CSVAGSLYSNEQFF. DNA of the CDR3: TGCAGCGTTGCCGGCAGCCTTTACTCAAATGAGCAGTTCTTC.

V gene TRBV5-1 combines with J gene TRBJ2-1; 13 bases are shared with TRBD2. After removal of 4 bases from V and 10 bases from J, the junction contained 5 bases not matched to a gene. Per the germline V gene, CDR1 is SGHRS and CDR2 is YFSETQ. This CDR3 contains 14 residues. CDR3 nucleotide sequence: TGCGCCAGCAGCATGGGGACTAGCGGGGAGGAGCAGTTCTTC. This encodes CASSMGTSGEEQFF.

The chain is built from TRBV6-2 or TRBV6-3 and TRBJ2-1; D possibly corresponds to TRBD2 (6 bases). The V gene lost 6 bases and the J gene lost 4 bases, with 16 bases spanning the gap. This CDR3 spans 15 amino acids. The germline V gene has CDR1 MNHEY and CDR2 SVGEGT. For the CDR3, the DNA is TGTGCCAGCAGGCCCGGGACTCTTCCTTACAATGAGCAGTTCTTC. Translation gives CASRPGTLPYNEQFF.

This clonotype was observed a handful of times. This rearrangement joins TRBV18 to TRBJ2-7; tentatively, D is TRBD2 (5 bases). CDR3 size: 13 residues. V was cut by 2 bases and J by 4 bases, with 9 bases left in between. Germline CDR1 reads KGHSH; CDR2 reads LQKENI. In DNA form, the CDR3 reads TGTGCCAGCTCACCATCGGGATTATACGAGCAGTACTTC. Amino acid sequence: CASSPSGLYEQYF.

The V call is TRBV12-3 or TRBV12-4, the J call TRBJ2-7; TRBD1 aligns across 12 bases. V shed 1 base, J shed 6 bases, and the junction held 4 bases outside the gene matches. This CDR3 region has 15 residues. CDR3 in DNA: TGTGCCAGCAGTTTAGGTGGGACAGGGGGCCTCGAGCAGTACTTC. Its translation: CASSLGGTGGLEQYF.

This clonotype appeared a few times. The CDR3 region has the DNA TGTGCCAGCAGTGAAGGGGGGGCTGGCTATGGCTACACCTTC. This sequence encodes CASSEGGAGYGYTF. This sequence joins TRBV6-1 and TRBJ1-2; weak D call: TRBD1 (6 bases). The germline V and J ends were trimmed by 1 base and 4 bases, with 10 bases remaining between them. Per the germline V gene, CDR1 is MNHNS and CDR2 is SASEGT. The CDR3 totals 14 residues.

DNA for the CDR3: TGTGCCAGCAGCACGGCCGGGGGGTACAATGAGCAGTTCTTC. This codes for CASSTAGGYNEQFF. V is TRBV7-2 and J is TRBJ2-1; 7 bases align to TRBD2. Germline CDR1 and CDR2: SGHTA and FQGNSA. With 5 bases clipped from V and 4 bases from J, the junction kept 5 bases outside the gene matches. CDR3 length equals 14 residues.

The table lists this clonotype with a few counts. The rearrangement joins TRBV20-1 to TRBJ2-5; 7 bases align to TRBD2. CDR3 length equals 12 residues. Germline-derived CDR1 and CDR2 are DFQATT and SNEGSKA (reference sequence). The CDR3 region has the DNA TGCAGCGCCGGGGGGTTACAAGAGACCCAGTACTTC. It encodes CSAGGLQETQYF.

The chain employs TRBV5-1 and TRBJ1-1; a possible D gene is TRBD1 (5 bases). The germline V gene has CDR1 SGHRS and CDR2 YFSETQ. The CDR3 consists of 14 residues. The V and J ends lost 2 bases and 4 bases respectively, with 12 bases between them. The CDR3 DNA sequence: TGCGCCAGCAGCTTCGGCCGAAGGGGCACTGAAGCTTTCTTT. Protein sequence: CASSFGRRGTEAFF.

V usage is TRBV10-3 and J usage is TRBJ2-3, with 9 bases matching TRBD2. Per the germline V gene, CDR1 is ENHRY and CDR2 is SYGVKD. V lost 0 bases to trimming and J lost 2 bases; unmatched junction nucleotides: 15. The CDR3 extends over 20 amino acids. The CDR3 loop is CAISESGTSSPITLTDTQYF. The CDR3 bases are TGTGCCATCAGTGAGTCCGGGACTAGCAGCCCCATAACCCTCACAGATACGCAGTATTTT.

The CDR3, as DNA: TGCAGTGCCCCCGGCGGGAGTGGCCCCGAGCAGTACTTC. Its translation: CSAPGGSGPEQYF. The V gene is TRBV20-1, the J gene TRBJ2-7; 7 nucleotides match TRBD2. The germline V gene encodes CDR1 DFQATT and CDR2 SNEGSKA (reference sequence). CDR3 length: 13 residues. J was trimmed by 6 bases and V by 6 bases; bases with no gene match: 11.

V gene TRBV7-2 combines with J gene TRBJ2-5; D tentatively reads TRBD1 or TRBD2 (6 bases each). Germline lookup yields CDR1 SGHTA and CDR2 FQGNSA. The CDR3 is made up of 14 amino acids. V lost 2 bases to trimming and J lost 5 bases, with 12 bases between them. CDR3 nucleotide sequence: TGTGCCAGCAGCTTAAGGGGGGTAATCGAGACCCAGTACTTC. Translated, it gives CASSLRGVIETQYF.

V and J are TRBV6-2 or TRBV6-3 and TRBJ2-1; tentative D call: TRBD2 (5 bases). The J call may be faulty, since TRBJ2-7 better matches the DNA end. This CDR3 comprises 14 residues. Germline V lookup: CDR1 MNHEY, CDR2 SVGEGT. CDR3 region: CASSRGQSYNEQYF. For the CDR3, the DNA is TGTGCCAGCAGTCGGGGTCAGTCCTACAATGAGCAGTACTTC.

This clonotype was picked up a small number of times. The chain employs TRBV7-9 and TRBJ2-1; 7 nucleotides match TRBD1. Germline V gives CDR1 SEHNR, CDR2 FQNEAQ (reference sequence). Trimming removed 5 bases from V and 6 bases from J; junction bases left unmatched: 13. This CDR3 has 16 amino acids. The CDR3 DNA sequence: TGTGCCAGCAGCAAACTCCGACAGGGAAGGGGCAATGAGCAGTTCTTC. Its protein is CASSKLRQGRGNEQFF.

This clonotype was seen at least ten times. The rearrangement links TRBV7-9 to TRBJ1-5; possible D gene TRBD1, 6 bases. Germline assignment: CDR1 SEHNR and CDR2 FQNEAQ (reference sequence). Trimming removed 6 bases at V and 4 bases at J, with 10 bases between. The CDR3 extends over 13 amino acids. The CDR3: CASSLTGNQPQHF. The CDR3, as DNA: TGTGCCAGCAGTTTGACAGGAAATCAGCCCCAGCATTTT.

CDR3 in DNA: TGTGCCATCAGTGACCCGAATACAGGGATTGGCACAGATACGCAGTATTTT. Protein sequence: CAISDPNTGIGTDTQYF. V is TRBV10-3 and J is TRBJ2-3; tentative D call: TRBD1 (6 bases). Looked up from germline, CDR1 is ENHRY and CDR2 is SYGVKD. This CDR3 has 17 amino acids. V was clipped by 3 bases and J by 1 base, with 17 bases between them.

The chain recombines TRBV5-1 with TRBJ2-3, with D unclear. V lost 0 bases and J lost 2, with 7 bases in between. The germline gives CDR1 SGHRS, CDR2 YFSETQ. CDR3 length: 14 amino acids. The DNA for the CDR3 is TGCGCCAGCAGCTTGGAAGTTCCCACAGATACGCAGTATTTT. Translated: CASSLEVPTDTQYF.

The chain recombines TRBV21-1 with TRBJ2-7; TRBD1, the table's D call, lacks a check against the DNA. TRBV21-1 is given as a pseudogene. This CDR3 is 15 amino acids long. Here the CDR3 DNA reads TGTGCCAGCAGCACCCAGCGGGGGCCTACCTACGAGCAGTACTTC. Amino acids: CASSTQRGPTYEQYF.

The chain combines TRBV6-5 with TRBJ1-1; 9 nucleotides match TRBD1. The CDR3 spans 13 residues. Germline CDR1 MNHEY, CDR2 SVGAGI. V was pared by 6 bases and J by 5 bases, with 4 bases of the junction left unmatched. The CDR3 region has the DNA TGTGCCAGCAGGGACAGGGGTTGGACTGAAGCTTTCTTT. Translation gives CASRDRGWTEAFF.

The rearrangement uses TRBV7-8 and TRBJ2-3; 14 bases align to TRBD2. The germline CDR1 and CDR2 sequences are SGHVS and FQNEAQ. The CDR3 is made up of 18 amino acids. V lost 2 bases to trimming and J lost 2 bases; unmatched junction nucleotides: 6. CDR3: CASSLLGLAGGNTDTQYF. As DNA, the CDR3 is TGTGCCAGCAGCTTACTCGGACTAGCGGGGGGCAACACAGATACGCAGTATTTT.

J is TRBJ2-2 and V is TRBV7-8; 7 nucleotides agree with TRBD2. The germline gives CDR1 SGHVS, CDR2 FQNEAQ. V shed 0 bases, J shed 2 bases, and the junction held 6 bases outside the gene matches. The CDR3 is 17 amino acids. DNA for the CDR3: TGTGCCAGCAGCTTAGCGTGGGAGGGGCCCAACACCGGGGAGCTGTTTTTT. Translation gives CASSLAWEGPNTGELFF.

This clonotype came up once. The chain joins TRBV10-3 to TRBJ2-1; 8 nucleotides align to TRBD1. Germline lookup yields CDR1 ENHRY and CDR2 SYGVKD. With V trimmed by 6 bases and J by 6 bases, 1 base remained unmatched. The CDR3 covers 12 residues. This chain's CDR3 is CAISGTGNEQFF. CDR3 nucleotides: TGTGCCATCAGCGGGACAGGCAATGAGCAGTTCTTC.

The chain links TRBV24-1 to TRBJ1-5; TRBD1 aligns across 8 bases. Trimming took 3 bases from V and 6 from J; bases not matched to a gene: 6. From germline, CDR1 is KGHDR and CDR2 SFDVKD. The CDR3 is 15 residues long. CDR3 amino acids: CATSDARGLSQPQHF. The CDR3 DNA reads as TGTGCCACCAGTGATGCCAGGGGGCTGAGTCAGCCCCAGCATTTT.

This rearrangement joins TRBV5-1 to TRBJ2-1, with a possible D match to TRBD2 (6 bases). V was cut by 4 bases and J by 13 bases, with 24 bases left in between. Germline V lookup: CDR1 SGHRS, CDR2 YFSETQ. The CDR3 is 15 residues long. CDR3 DNA sequence: TGCGCCAGCAGCCGAAACCGGGACTCTGAGCGGGTCCAGTTCTTC. It encodes CASSRNRDSERVQFF.

In its sample, this clonotype was seen a few times. The rearrangement uses TRBV14 and TRBJ2-3; D is uncertain. The V end lost 3 bases, the J end lost 6 bases, and 16 bases lay between the germline ends. The CDR3 covers 15 residues. CDR1 is SGHDN, CDR2 FVKESK, per germline. The CDR3 here is CASSHPWEGVDTQYF. The CDR3 coding sequence is TGTGCCAGCAGCCACCCATGGGAAGGTGTGGATACGCAGTATTTT.

This chain connects TRBV18 to TRBJ1-5; 7 bases map to TRBD1. CDR3 length: 15 residues. The germline gives CDR1 KGHSH, CDR2 LQKENI. After removal of 6 bases from V and 5 bases from J, the junction contained 10 bases not matched to a gene. The CDR3 nucleotides read TGTGCCAGCTCCACAGGGGCGCCGGGTTATCAGCCCCAGCATTTT. This translates into CASSTGAPGYQPQHF. The full variable domain, completed using reference TRBV18 and TRBJ1-5, is NAGVMQNPRHLVRRRGQEARLRCSPMKGHSHVYWYRQLPEEGLKFMVYLQKENIIDESGMPKERFSAEFPKEGPSILRIQQVVRGDSAAYFCASSTGAPGYQPQHFGDGTRLSIL.

The gene calls are TRBV4-1 and TRBJ1-2; D is unclear. Germline V gene sequence: CDR1 MGHRA, CDR2 YSYEKL. This CDR3 has 14 residues. V lost 0 bases to trimming and J lost 4 bases, with 9 bases between them. The CDR3 DNA sequence: TGCGCCAGCAGCCAAGAGTCGGGGAGCTATGGCTACACCTTC. Residues: CASSQESGSYGYTF.

The chain joins TRBV29-1 to TRBJ1-2; a possible D gene is TRBD1 (5 bases). Germline V gives CDR1 SQVTM, CDR2 ANQGSEA. V lost 1 base to trimming and J lost 6 bases, with 9 bases between them. CDR3 length: 12 residues. CDR3 in amino acids: CSVEGGTHGYTF. For the CDR3, the DNA is TGCAGCGTTGAAGGGGGCACTCATGGCTACACCTTC.